The clone carrying this TCR beta chain occurred a few times. CDR3 size: 15 residues. Germline CDR1 DFQATT, CDR2 SNEGSKA (reference sequence). Losses at the gene ends were 0 bases for V and 6 bases for J; bases not matched to a gene: 7. This sample stems from a study of patients and donors after allogeneic stem cell transplantation. TCRdb passed the RT-PCR reads through MiXCR, listing each CDR3 protein once. The sample yields 390,000 or so distinct CDR3 sequences, 16% seen once. Material for sequencing was blood, either unsorted or a sorted T cell fraction (not recorded which). The TCR originated in a human donor who was either an allogeneic HSCT recipient or a stem cell or donor lymphocyte infusion donor (not recorded which). It is not recorded whose cells these are; they may come from a transplant donor. The chain combines TRBV20-1 with TRBJ2-1, with TRBD2 matching 8 bases. The chain's CDR3 is CSAREMGLGGNEQFF. CDR3 coding DNA: TGCAGTGCTAGAGAAATGGGACTAGGGGGCAATGAGCAGTTCTTC.